The source of this TCR beta chain is a study of T-cell memory formation after mild COVID-19. CDR1 KGHSH and CDR2 LQKENI come from the germline V gene. J lost 6 bases, V lost 3 bases, and 3 bases had no gene match. The length of the CDR3 is 15 residues. Libraries for TCRalpha and TCRbeta carried sample barcodes and unique molecular identifiers via 5'RACE. MiXCR, run by TCRdb on the 5' RACE reads, gives a single entry per CDR3 protein. The sample lists over 350,000 distinct CDR3 sequences, 16% occurring once. The receptor was isolated from a man aged 18 to 30 who had mild COVID-19 (a few samples of this study predate the infection). Cell type and time point are not known. V and J are TRBV18 and TRBJ2-1; 12 bases line up with TRBD1. Sequencing was carried out using PBMCs or a T cell subset sorted from them (not recorded which). Written as DNA, the CDR3 is TGTGCCAGCTCACCGGGACAGGGGGCGATCAATGAGCAGTTCTTC. Protein product: CASSPGQGAINEQFF. The whole variable domain, remainder taken from reference TRBV18 and TRBJ2-1, is NAGVMQNPRHLVRRRGQEARLRCSPMKGHSHVYWYRQLPEEGLKFMVYLQKENIIDESGMPKERFSAEFPKEGPSILRIQQVVRGDSAAYFCASSPGQGAINEQFFGPGTRLTVL.